The rows below give T cell receptor beta chains drawn from one sample of a study of OX40 agonist ivuxolimab in advanced cancers. Clones were read by immunoSEQ multiplex PCR, and TCRdb kept only the in-frame ones, dropping some. Found here are about 82,000 clones, 91% of them singletons; the top ten hold 2.3%. Material: CD4+ or CD8+ T cells sorted from blood, obtained in a trial of the OX40 agonist ivuxolimab. Source of these receptors: an adult with an advanced solid tumor such as melanoma, head and neck, liver or kidney cancer. Each CDR3 is given with its conserved first and last residue. The D gene is left open where the match is weak. Size tells how often a clone was seen (once, few, many) or the class of an expanded clone, and some rows leave it out.

TRBJ2-1,NA,NA,TRBV5-4,TGTGCCAGCAGCTTGGGTTCGGGAGTTTACAATGAGCAGTTCTTC,CASSLGSGVYNEQFF
TRBJ2-1,TRBD1,NA,TRBV27,TGTGCCAGCAGCCTTGACAGGGGTCAGGGCAATGAGCAGTTCTTC,CASSLDRGQGNEQFF
TRBJ2-4,NA,NA,TRBV19,TGTGCCAGCGGGAGAGAAAACATTCAGTACTTC,CASGRENIQYF
TRBJ1-2,NA,few,TRBV5-8,TGTGCCAGCAGTCCTTCCGACAGACACTACACCTTC,CASSPSDRHYTF
TRBJ2-7,TRBD2,NA,TRBV25-1,TGTGCCAGCAGTGTTAGCGGGATCTCCTACGAGCAGTACTTC,CASSVSGISYEQYF
TRBJ2-2,TRBD1,NA,TRBV7-9,TGTGCCAGCAGTCCGACACAGGGGGCGGCCGGGGAGCTGTTTTTT,CASSPTQGAAGELFF
TRBJ2-2,TRBD1,NA,TRBV19,TGTGCCAGTAGTCCCCGAGGGGGCCAAGGGGAGCTGTTTTTT,CASSPRGGQGELFF
TRBJ2-1,TRBD1,NA,TRBV27,TGTGCCAGCAGTCCAGGGGGCGTCACTAGACAGTTCTTC,CASSPGGVTRQFF
TRBJ2-5,TRBD2,NA,TRBV9,TGTGCCAGCAGCGTAGGCCTAGCGGGAATGAAGACCCAGTACTTC,CASSVGLAGMKTQYF
TRBJ2-7,TRBD1,NA,TRBV28,TGTGCCAGCAGCCCTCCGGACAGGCCCCTCTACGAGCAGTACTTC,CASSPPDRPLYEQYF
TRBJ2-1,TRBD1,NA,TRBV5-1,TGCGCCAGCAGCTTGCTCAGGACAGGGTCCAATGAGCAGTTCTTC,CASSLLRTGSNEQFF
TRBJ1-5,NA,NA,TRBV19,TGTGCCAGTAGTATGCATGGGGTAGGGAATCAGCCCCAGCATTTT,CASSMHGVGNQPQHF
TRBJ1-2,NA,NA,TRBV20-1,TGCAGTGTTGAGTTACGGCTAGGCTACACCTTC,CSVELRLGYTF
TRBJ1-2,NA,NA,TRBV30,TGTGCCTGGACCTCCCGCGTGGGCATGAACTATGGCTACACCTTC,CAWTSRVGMNYGYTF
TRBJ2-5,NA,NA,TRBV28,TGTGCCAGCAGTTTTTGGGCGACCGCCAAAGAGACCCAGTACTTC,CASSFWATAKETQYF
TRBJ2-7,TRBD2,NA,TRBV30,TGTGCCTGGGGGCTAGCGGGATTCCAAAACTTC,CAWGLAGFQNF
TRBJ1-2,NA,NA,TRBV29-1,TGCAGCGCTGATAGGGGGGAGGGCTACACCTTC,CSADRGEGYTF
TRBJ1-3,NA,NA,TRBV6-4,TGTGCCAGCAGTGACCGGCGGACATGCCTCTCTGGAAACACCATATATTTT,CASSDRRTCLSGNTIYF
TRBJ1-3,NA,once,TRBV5-5,TGTGCCAGCAGCTTGCAAGGCCGGGGGGGATTTGGAAACACCATATATTTT,CASSLQGRGGFGNTIYF
TRBJ2-3,TRBD1,NA,TRBV30,TGTGCCTGGAAGGTCGGGACAGGGTACACAGATACGCAGTATTTT,CAWKVGTGYTDTQYF
TRBJ2-1,TRBD2,NA,TRBV5-1,TGCGCCAGCAGCGGCAACCTAGCGGGAGAGACTGAGCAGTTCTTC,CASSGNLAGETEQFF
TRBJ2-3,NA,NA,TRBV5-6,TGTGCCAGCAGCTTCGGGGGAGGCTTGGGAGATACGCAGTATTTT,CASSFGGGLGDTQYF
TRBJ2-5,NA,NA,TRBV11-2,TGTGCCAGCAGGGGGTCAGAGACCCAGTACTTC,CASRGSETQYF
TRBJ2-4,TRBD1,NA,TRBV19,TGTGCCAGCCGACCAGCGGACAGGGCGGCAAACATTCAGTACTTC,CASRPADRAANIQYF
TRBJ2-7,NA,NA,TRBV28,TGTGCCAGCAGCTTACTCCGGTGGGACACCCGTTACGAGCAGTACTTC,CASSLLRWDTRYEQYF
TRBJ2-3,NA,NA,TRBV2,TGTGCCAGCAGTACCCGGGGGTTTACAGATACGCAGTATTTT,CASSTRGFTDTQYF
TRBJ2-7,NA,NA,TRBV28,TGTGCCAGCACAGGCGGAGGGGTCTACGAGCAGTACTTC,CASTGGGVYEQYF
TRBJ1-4,NA,once,TRBV4-1,TGCGCCAGCAGCCGGGCGGGAGCAACTAATGAAAAACTGTTTTTT,CASSRAGATNEKLFF
TRBJ2-7,NA,NA,TRBV10-3,TGTGCCATCAGTCCACTGAAGGGCGAGCAGTACTTC,CAISPLKGEQYF
TRBJ2-5,TRBD1,NA,TRBV7-7,TGTGCTAGCAGCTTAGACTGGACAGGGGGCATGGAGACCCAGTACTTC,CASSLDWTGGMETQYF
TRBJ1-5,NA,NA,TRBV5-6,TGTGCCAGCAGCTCTTCAGACAGGCCCTGGCCCCAGCATTTT,CASSSSDRPWPQHF
TRBJ1-1,NA,NA,TRBV19,TGTGCCAGTAGGTATACCCCGGCCGGGCGAGCTTTCTTT,CASRYTPAGRAFF
TRBJ2-3,NA,NA,TRBV2,TGTGCCAGCAAGGAAGGGCCACACACAGATACGCAGTATTTT,CASKEGPHTDTQYF
TRBJ1-2,NA,NA,TRBV4-3,TGCGCCAGCAGCCAAGATTATTCAATCGGGGGTTATGGCTACACCTTC,CASSQDYSIGGYGYTF
TRBJ1-5,NA,NA,TRBV18,TGTGCCAGCTCACCCCCCTACCAGCCCCAGCATTTT,CASSPPYQPQHF
TRBJ1-6,NA,NA,TRBV30,TGTGCCTGGAGTGCTTCCGGGGGGACACCCCTCCACTTT,CAWSASGGTPLHF
TRBJ1-1,NA,few,TRBV19,TGTGCCAGTAGTATCGGGCCTTCGAACACTGAAGCTTTCTTT,CASSIGPSNTEAFF
TRBJ2-3,TRBD1,NA,TRBV28,TGTGCCAGCAGCGCCGGGACAGTGAGCACAGATACGCAGTATTTT,CASSAGTVSTDTQYF
TRBJ2-2,TRBD2,once,TRBV9,TGTGCCAGCAGCGTTTTAGAACTAGCGGGGACCCTCGGCGGGGAGCTGTTTTTT,CASSVLELAGTLGGELFF
TRBJ2-4,NA,NA,TRBV11-2,TGTGCCAGCAGCTTAGCGGCAGGGCTAGCCAAAAACATTCAGTACTTC,CASSLAAGLAKNIQYF
TRBJ2-7,NA,NA,TRBV7-9,TGTGCCAGCAGCTTAGCCGACAGTTCTAAAAAGCAGTACTTC,CASSLADSSKKQYF
TRBJ2-5,TRBD1,few,TRBV5-5,TGTGCCAGCAGCCGCAGGGGGCCTCAAGAGACCCAGTACTTC,CASSRRGPQETQYF
TRBJ1-2,NA,few,TRBV27,TGTGCCAGCAGTTTAGCCGCAGGAGGCTATGGCTACACCTTC,CASSLAAGGYGYTF
TRBJ2-7,TRBD1,NA,TRBV6-6,TGTGCCAGCAGGCCCCAACCGGGGACAGGGGGCCTCGAGCAGTACTTC,CASRPQPGTGGLEQYF
TRBJ2-2,NA,NA,TRBV13,TGTGCCAGCAGCTTAGACAGGGCCTACACCGGGGAGCTGTTTTTT,CASSLDRAYTGELFF
TRBJ2-3,NA,NA,TRBV6-5,TGTGCCAGCAGATTCGCAGATACGCAGTATTTT,CASRFADTQYF
TRBJ1-1,NA,NA,TRBV18,TGTGCCAGCTCACCAATTAAGCTTAGTGAAGCTTTCTTT,CASSPIKLSEAFF
TRBJ2-3,NA,once,TRBV2,TGTGCCAGCAGTGAAGGGAGCGCCCGCACAGATACGCAGTATTTT,CASSEGSARTDTQYF